The 8 T cell receptor beta chains below were found in one sample sequenced in a study of blood T cell repertoires in COVID-19. Repertoires were generated with immunoSEQ multiplex PCR, while TCRdb's copy carries only in-frame clones and drops some. The table records fewer than 250,000 clones, approximately 86% of them present only once. The sample taken for sequencing was peripheral blood. The receptors shown here come from a woman in her sixties or seventies with active or convalescent COVID-19.

This rearrangement joins TRBV2 to TRBJ2-5; 14 bases fit TRBD2. This CDR3 has 17 amino acids. Germline V gives CDR1 SNHLY, CDR2 FYNNEI. The V gene end was trimmed by 4 bases and the J gene end by 0 bases; junction bases not matched to a gene: 4. The CDR3 reads CASSATGLAGDQETQYF. The CDR3 coding sequence is TGTGCCAGCAGTGCCACGGGACTAGCGGGGGACCAAGAGACCCAGTACTTC.

CDR3 amino acids: CAIRVSGAAGELFF. Here the CDR3 DNA reads TGTGCCATCCGCGTTTCGGGAGCGGCCGGGGAGCTGTTTTTT. The chain recombines TRBV6-5 with TRBJ2-2; D might be TRBD2 (6 bases). Trimming stripped 10 bases from V and 6 bases from J, with 18 bases between. The CDR3 is 14 residues long. Per the germline V gene, CDR1 is MNHEY and CDR2 is SVGAGI.

Written as DNA, the CDR3 is TGTGCCAGCAGCTTGGCTAGCGGGATCACAGATACGCAGTATTTT. Translated, it gives CASSLASGITDTQYF. The chain joins TRBV5-4 to TRBJ2-3, with TRBD2 matching over 9 bases. This CDR3 is built from 15 residues. CDR1 and CDR2 from the germline V gene are SGHNT and YYREEE (reference sequence). The V segment lost 0 bases and the J segment 2 bases; nucleotides outside the gene matches: 1.

V and J are TRBV9 and TRBJ1-2, with D perhaps TRBD1 (6 bases). Between the trimmed V and J ends, which lost 0 bases and 4 bases, there was a span of 16 bases. Germline CDR1 reads SGDLS; CDR2 reads YYNGEE. The CDR3 is 16 residues long. In DNA, the CDR3 is TGTGCCAGCAGCGTAGGCGGTTGGGGGGGGCCCTATGGCTACACCTTC. Amino acids: CASSVGGWGGPYGYTF.

The chain joins TRBV12-3 or TRBV12-4 to TRBJ1-4; D is perhaps TRBD1 (5 bases). Trimming took 8 bases from V and 8 from J, leaving 15 bases between them. CDR3 length: 13 amino acids. The CDR3 here is CASRGRRREKLFF. The DNA for the CDR3 is TGTGCCAGCCGGGGGAGGAGGAGGGAAAAACTGTTTTTT.

This chain joins TRBV11-3 and TRBJ2-5, with D maybe TRBD2 (5 bases). The ends were cut back, 1 base at V and 3 bases at J, with 12 bases in the middle. The CDR3 spans 15 residues. The germline V gene has CDR1 SGHNT and CDR2 YENEEA. The CDR3 DNA reads TGTGCCAGCAGCTTAGGCCTAGCCCAAAAAGAGACCCAGTACTTC. Translating gives CASSLGLAQKETQYF.

The V and J genes are TRBV7-2 and TRBJ1-4; a possible D gene is TRBD1 (6 bases). CDR3 length equals 14 residues. Between the trimmed V and J ends, which lost 2 bases and 4 bases, there was a span of 8 bases. Germline V gene sequence: CDR1 SGHTA, CDR2 FQGNSA. This chain's CDR3 is CASSLNRVNEKLFF. Here the CDR3 DNA reads TGTGCCAGCAGCTTAAACAGGGTTAATGAAAAACTGTTTTTT.

The chain employs TRBV6-5 and TRBJ2-2; TRBD1 is a possible D gene (6 bases). V lost 0 bases to trimming and J lost 3 bases, with 11 bases between them. The CDR3 length is 16 residues. From germline, CDR1 is MNHEY and CDR2 SVGAGI. The DNA of the CDR3 is TGTGCCAGCAGTTACTCTGCAGGGGTGGACACCGGGGAGCTGTTTTTT. It yields the protein CASSYSAGVDTGELFF.